Below, 21 T cell receptor beta chains from the same sample are listed, as sequenced in a study of PD-1 blockade in classical Hodgkin lymphoma. Indicated time point: newly diagnosed, previously untreated cHL patient sample. Thawed PBMCs underwent magnetic negative selection to yield purified CD4+ T cells. Method: immunoSEQ multiplex PCR; TCRdb's copy keeps in-frame clones and lacks some. The profile shows approximately 25,000 clones, about 90% of them singletons. The sample comprised CD4+ T cells from blood. These receptors all come from a human donor with classical Hodgkin lymphoma.

The rearrangement uses TRBV7-2 and TRBJ2-7; 16 bases align to TRBD2. Per germline, CDR1 SGHTA and CDR2 FQGNSA. Trimming took 3 bases from V and 0 from J; bases not matched to a gene: 5. The CDR3 runs to 18 residues. The CDR3, as DNA: TGTGCCAGCAGCTTGGGACTAGCGGGGGGGTCCAGCTCCTACGAGCAGTACTTC. Encoded protein: CASSLGLAGGSSSYEQYF.

V gene TRBV27 combines with J gene TRBJ1-3; D is perhaps TRBD1 (5 bases). V lost 1 base and J lost 8, with 24 bases in between. Germline-derived CDR1 and CDR2 are MNHEY and SMNVEV (reference sequence). The CDR3 has 18 residues. CDR3 loop: CASSLFASEGQGRDTIYF. The CDR3 DNA follows: TGTGCCAGCAGTTTATTCGCCTCCGAAGGGCAGGGAAGGGACACCATATATTTT.

The chain uses TRBV2 and TRBJ2-1; D is uncertain. V was trimmed by 5 bases and J by 2 bases, leaving 7 bases between them. Germline V gives CDR1 SNHLY, CDR2 FYNNEI. This CDR3 contains 13 residues. The CDR3 here is CASSLGPYNEQFF. In nucleotides, the CDR3 is TGTGCCAGCAGTCTCGGGCCCTACAATGAGCAGTTCTTC.

The chain is built from TRBV9 and TRBJ2-1; 10 nucleotides agree with TRBD1. The CDR3 loop spans 16 amino acids. The V and J ends lost 3 bases and 3 bases, in that order; junction bases with no gene match: 6. Germline CDR1 SGDLS, CDR2 YYNGEE. For the CDR3, the DNA is TGTGCCAGCAGCGGCCACCGGGACAGGGGCTACAATGAGCAGTTCTTC. Translating it yields CASSGHRDRGYNEQFF.

This chain joins TRBV5-6 and TRBJ1-5; 10 positions match TRBD1. Germline values: CDR1 SGHDT, CDR2 YYEEEE. The CDR3 covers 16 residues. The V and J ends lost 4 bases and 1 base, in that order; junction bases with no gene match: 5. The CDR3 DNA reads as TGTGCCAGCAGCACGGGGACAGGGGAGAGCAATCAGCCCCAGCATTTT. Translating it yields CASSTGTGESNQPQHF.

The sample holds a few counts of this clone. The chain has TRBV19 and TRBJ2-3; D remains ambiguous. Germline values: CDR1 LNHDA, CDR2 SQIVND (reference sequence). The germline V and J ends were trimmed by 1 base and 2 bases, with 7 bases remaining between them. The CDR3 contains 14 residues. DNA of the CDR3: TGTGCCAGTAGTATAGGGCTCTACACAGATACGCAGTATTTT. Translation: CASSIGLYTDTQYF. Drawing the rest from reference TRBV19 and TRBJ2-3, the complete variable domain is DGGITQSPKYLFRKEGQNVTLSCEQNLNHDAMYWYRQDPGQGLRLIYYSQIVNDFQKGDIAEGYSVSREKKESFPLTVTSAQKNPTAFYLCASSIGLYTDTQYFGPGTRLTVL.

This clone appeared once. The chain joins TRBV11-3 to TRBJ2-3; D may be TRBD2 (7 bases). This CDR3 is 16 amino acids long. Germline CDR1 reads SGHNT; CDR2 reads YENEEA. V lost 1 base and J lost 4, with 15 bases in between. Written as DNA, the CDR3 is TGTGCCAGCAGCTTAGGGGATCGGGGGGCTGCAGATACGCAGTATTTT. Protein: CASSLGDRGAADTQYF.

V usage is TRBV2 and J usage is TRBJ1-2; D uncertain. CDR3 size: 14 residues. Trimming shortened V by 2 bases and J by 8 bases, and 15 bases separated the two germline ends. CDR1 is SNHLY, CDR2 FYNNEI, per germline. The CDR3: CASSETSSTRGYTF. DNA for the CDR3: TGTGCCAGCAGTGAAACGTCAAGCACGCGGGGCTACACCTTC.

The CDR3 DNA reads TGTGCCAGCAGCCTAAGGCCCCCCCGGTACAATGAGCAGTTCTTC. It is translated as CASSLRPPRYNEQFF. The V gene is TRBV11-2, the J gene TRBJ2-1; no firm D call. This CDR3 contains 15 residues. The V gene's germline CDR1 is SGHAT and CDR2 FQNNGV. Trimming left V 5 bases short and J 4 bases short, with 15 bases between.

This chain connects TRBV27 to TRBJ2-1; maybe TRBD1 (6 bases). V was clipped by 1 base and J by 6 bases, with 13 bases between them. This CDR3 is 15 amino acids long. Germline CDR1 and CDR2: MNHEY and SMNVEV (reference sequence). The chain's CDR3 is CASSLWGRFPNEQFF. The CDR3 DNA follows: TGTGCCAGCAGTTTATGGGGGCGCTTTCCCAATGAGCAGTTCTTC.

The chain is built from TRBV11-2 and TRBJ2-2; D possibly corresponds to TRBD2 (5 bases). This CDR3 contains 16 residues. With 1 base removed from V and 4 bases from J, the gap between germline ends came to 13 bases. Germline lookup yields CDR1 SGHAT and CDR2 FQNNGV. CDR3 coding DNA: TGTGCCAGCAGCTTAGTTTCTAGCTGGGGCACCGGGGAGCTGTTTTTT. Translated: CASSLVSSWGTGELFF.

V usage is TRBV2 and J usage is TRBJ2-7; 12 nucleotides match TRBD1. The CDR3 has 14 amino acids. Germline V lookup: CDR1 SNHLY, CDR2 FYNNEI. With V trimmed by 7 bases and J by 6 bases, 7 bases remained unmatched. The DNA of the CDR3 is TGTGCCAGCACCCGGGGACAGGGGGCTGGCGAGCAGTACTTC. The encoded protein is CASTRGQGAGEQYF. Combining the CDR3 with reference TRBV2 and TRBJ2-7 gives the whole variable domain EPEVTQTPSHQVTQMGQEVILRCVPISNHLYFYWYRQILGQKVEFLVSFYNNEISEKSEIFDDQFSVERPDGSNFTLKIRSTKLEDSAMYFCASTRGQGAGEQYFGPGTRLTVT.

This clone was recorded a few times. The rearrangement uses TRBV7-9 and TRBJ2-7, with a tentative D call TRBD1 (6 bases). V was shortened by 5 bases and J by 4 bases, with 18 bases between the two germline ends. Per germline, CDR1 SEHNR and CDR2 FQNEAQ (reference sequence). This CDR3 region has 15 residues. The CDR3 coding sequence is TGTGCCAGCAGCCCAGACAGGTCTCCCTTGTACGAGCAGTACTTC. Translation gives CASSPDRSPLYEQYF. Filled out from reference TRBV7-9 and TRBJ2-7, the complete variable domain reads DTGVSQNPRHKITKRGQNVTFRCDPISEHNRLYWYRQTLGQGPEFLTYFQNEAQLEKSRLLSDRFSAERPKGSFSTLEIQRTEQGDSAMYLCASSPDRSPLYEQYFGPGTRLTVT.

The chain has TRBV4-3 and TRBJ1-3; 8 bases agree with TRBD1. Germline-derived CDR1 and CDR2 are LGHNA and YSLEER. There are 15 residues in the CDR3. V lost 3 bases and J lost 4; bases outside the gene matches: 5. The CDR3 region has the DNA TGCGCCAGCAGCCACCCGGGACAGGAGGGAAACACCATATATTTT. This encodes CASSHPGQEGNTIYF.

The chain carries TRBV11-2 and TRBJ2-2; D ambiguous. The CDR3 length is 14 residues. CDR1 is SGHAT, CDR2 FQNNGV, per germline. V lost 4 bases and J lost 1, with 7 bases in between. The CDR3 spells CASSSNRNTGELFF. The DNA for the CDR3 is TGTGCCAGCAGCTCGAACAGGAACACCGGGGAGCTGTTTTTT.

V and J are TRBV5-1 and TRBJ2-1; TRBD1 matches at 8 bases. CDR1 is SGHRS and CDR2 is YFSETQ in the germline V gene. V trimming: 3 bases; J trimming: 4 bases; junction bases outside the gene matches: 9. The CDR3 is 16 residues long. The CDR3, as DNA: TGCGCCAGCAGCTGGGGGGCAGGGGGCGGTTACAATGAGCAGTTCTTC. This codes for CASSWGAGGGYNEQFF.

This clone has just one count. V usage is TRBV15 and J usage is TRBJ1-2; no definite D call. Trimming shortened V by 5 bases and J by 2 bases, and 15 bases separated the two germline ends. The length of the CDR3 is 15 residues. Germline V gives CDR1 LNHNV, CDR2 YYDKDF (reference sequence). The chain's CDR3 is CATSPDRGINYGYTF. As DNA, the CDR3 is TGTGCCACCAGCCCTGATCGTGGGATAAACTATGGCTACACCTTC.

V gene TRBV28 combines with J gene TRBJ1-3, with D possibly being TRBD1 (5 bases). V lost 3 bases and J lost 0, with 15 bases in between. The CDR3 runs to 17 residues. Germline values: CDR1 MDHEN, CDR2 SYDVKM. As DNA, the CDR3 is TGTGCCAGCAGTTTGCAGGGTTTCAGGAGCTCTGGAAACACCATATATTTT. Its translation is CASSLQGFRSSGNTIYF.

The CDR3 here is CASSLNRGSGTGELFF. The DNA for the CDR3 is TGTGCCAGCAGCTTAAACAGGGGCTCGGGCACCGGGGAGCTGTTTTTT. The V and J genes are TRBV11-2 and TRBJ2-2; 7 nucleotides agree with TRBD1. CDR1 and CDR2 from the germline V gene are SGHAT and FQNNGV. The CDR3 is 16 amino acids. The V segment lost 2 bases and the J segment 4 bases; nucleotides outside the gene matches: 7.

The V and J genes are TRBV5-4 and TRBJ1-1; tentatively, D is TRBD1 (5 bases). Trimming stripped 0 bases from V and 5 bases from J, with 17 bases between. The germline V gene has CDR1 SGHNT and CDR2 YYREEE (reference sequence). The CDR3 loop spans 16 amino acids. The CDR3 loop is CASSLAGSAGTTEAFF. The CDR3 nucleotides are TGTGCCAGCAGCTTGGCGGGGTCGGCAGGGACTACTGAAGCTTTCTTT.

The chain joins TRBV4-3 to TRBJ1-4; D not certain. Trimming stripped 0 bases from V and 7 bases from J, with 12 bases between. CDR1 is LGHNA, CDR2 YSLEER, per germline. This CDR3 has 15 residues. CDR3 DNA sequence: TGCGCCAGCAGCCAAGAGGGGATAGTTAGTGAAAAACTGTTTTTT. It codes for CASSQEGIVSEKLFF.